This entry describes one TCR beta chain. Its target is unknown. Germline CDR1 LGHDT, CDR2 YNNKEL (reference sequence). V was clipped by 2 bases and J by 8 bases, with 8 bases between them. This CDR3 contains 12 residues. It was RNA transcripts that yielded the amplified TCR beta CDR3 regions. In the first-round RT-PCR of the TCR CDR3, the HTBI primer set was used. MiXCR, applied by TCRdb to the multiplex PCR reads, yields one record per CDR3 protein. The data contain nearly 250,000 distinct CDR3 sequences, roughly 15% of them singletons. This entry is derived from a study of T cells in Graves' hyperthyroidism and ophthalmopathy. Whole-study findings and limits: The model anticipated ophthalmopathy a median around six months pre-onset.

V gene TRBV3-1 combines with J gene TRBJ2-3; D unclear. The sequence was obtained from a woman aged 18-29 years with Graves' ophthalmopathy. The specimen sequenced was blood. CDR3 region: CASSQRQFTQYF. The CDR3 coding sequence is TGTGCCAGCAGCCAACGCCAATTTACGCAGTATTTT.